The next 24 T cell receptor beta chains were all read from a single sample in a study of CD4 T cells in relation to SARS-CoV-2 and coronaviruses. Libraries were prepared by immunoSEQ multiplex PCR; TCRdb keeps only in-frame clonotypes and omits some of them. This table holds 25,000 to 30,000 clones, 74% found once. No cognate antigen is known for these TCRs. Unexposed donor CD4+ T cells date from 2011-2018, before the COVID-19 pandemic. Isolation of CD4+ T cells took place after approximately 11 days in culture. What was sequenced was CD4+ T cells from PBMCs, cultured in vitro. The receptors were gathered from a human donor in good health.

This clone showed up just a few times. This chain links TRBV7-2 with TRBJ2-7; 11 nucleotides line up with TRBD2. The CDR3 runs to 16 residues. Germline CDR1 reads SGHTA; CDR2 reads FQGNSA. With V trimmed by 5 bases and J by 3 bases, 9 bases remained unmatched. The CDR3, as DNA: TGTGCCAGCAGCACACAAGCTAGCGGGGGGTACTACGAGCAGTACTTC. Its translation is CASSTQASGGYYEQYF.

The CDR3 DNA sequence: TGTGCCAGCAGTCCCCAGGGGAATGAGCAGTTCTTC. This sequence encodes CASSPQGNEQFF. The V and J genes are TRBV12-3 or TRBV12-4 and TRBJ2-1; D might be TRBD1 (6 bases). The ends were cut back, 5 bases at V and 7 bases at J, with 9 bases in the middle. This CDR3 spans 12 amino acids.

DNA of the CDR3: TGTGCCAGCAGCCAATGGACAGGCTACACCTTC. Translation gives CASSQWTGYTF. This chain links TRBV6-2 or TRBV6-3 with TRBJ1-2, with D perhaps matching TRBD1 (5 bases). V lost 6 bases and J 8 bases, leaving 10 bases between the germline ends. Germline V lookup: CDR1 MNHEY, CDR2 SVGEGT. The CDR3 contains 11 residues.

In its sample, this clone was seen once. The V gene is TRBV2, the J gene TRBJ2-7; 7 bases align to TRBD2. This CDR3 region has 13 residues. V gave up 7 bases and J gave up 3 bases; unmatched junction bases: 6. CDR1 and CDR2 from the germline V gene are SNHLY and FYNNEI. The CDR3 nucleotides read TGTGCCAGCAAACAAGGACTAGACTACGAGCAGTACTTC. Translation: CASKQGLDYEQYF.

The V gene is TRBV5-1, the J gene TRBJ2-7; 14 positions agree with TRBD2. Trimming removed 4 bases from V and 7 bases from J; junction bases left unmatched: 10. This CDR3 has 16 residues. The germline CDR1 and CDR2 sequences are SGHRS and YFSETQ. CDR3 sequence reads: CASSREGLAGVGEQYF. The CDR3 DNA sequence: TGCGCCAGCAGCCGGGAGGGACTAGCGGGAGTAGGAGAGCAGTACTTC.

The chain joins TRBV9 to TRBJ2-7; D call uncertain. Germline V gene data show CDR1 as SGDLS and CDR2 as YYNGEE. V was pared by 4 bases and J by 1 base, with 12 bases between. The CDR3 has 14 residues. CDR3 nucleotide sequence: TGTGCCAGCAGCCCCGGGCTGGCTTCCTACGAGCAGTACTTC. Its protein is CASSPGLASYEQYF. Combining the CDR3 with reference TRBV9 and TRBJ2-7 gives the whole variable domain DSGVTQTPKHLITATGQRVTLRCSPRSGDLSVYWYQQSLDQGLQFLIQYYNGEERAKGNILERFSAQQFPDLHSELNLSSLELGDSALYFCASSPGLASYEQYFGPGTRLTVT.

The rearrangement links TRBV28 to TRBJ2-2; D might be TRBD1 (6 bases). Germline CDR1 and CDR2: MDHEN and SYDVKM. V shed 2 bases and J shed 6 bases, with 10 bases lying between them. This CDR3 is built from 14 residues. The CDR3 sequence is CASSLLRGAGELFF. CDR3 DNA sequence: TGTGCCAGCAGTTTACTCAGGGGCGCCGGGGAGCTGTTTTTT.

This sequence joins TRBV2 and TRBJ1-1; D is ambiguous. This CDR3 contains 11 residues. Trimming shortened V by 6 bases and J by 1 base, and 3 bases separated the two germline ends. In germline, CDR1 is SNHLY, CDR2 FYNNEI. CDR3 DNA: TGTGCCAGCAGCCGGAACACTGAAGCTTTCTTT. Amino acids: CASSRNTEAFF.

This sequence joins TRBV29-1 and TRBJ2-3; unclear D gene. The CDR3 covers 12 residues. Trimming left V 5 bases short and J 6 bases short, with 12 bases between. Germline CDR1 reads SQVTM; CDR2 reads ANQGSEA. The CDR3 bases are TGCAGCGTTACGTACGAGCTGGATACGCAGTATTTT. This translates into CSVTYELDTQYF.

This clone was seen only once. The rearrangement joins TRBV6-5 to TRBJ2-3, with 13 bases aligning to TRBD2. The CDR3 consists of 16 residues. Per the germline V gene, CDR1 is MNHEY and CDR2 is SVGAGI. Germline trimming cut 0 bases from V and 4 bases from J; bases unmatched to any gene: 1. CDR3 protein: CASSYSTSGRADTQYF. The CDR3 DNA is TGTGCCAGCAGTTACTCCACTAGCGGGAGGGCAGATACGCAGTATTTT.

The chain combines TRBV5-4 with TRBJ2-7; D is undetermined. The V gene's germline CDR1 is SGHNT and CDR2 YYREEE (reference sequence). This CDR3 has 12 amino acids. Trimming shortened V by 1 base and J by 6 bases, and 8 bases separated the two germline ends. The DNA for the CDR3 is TGTGCCAGCAGCTTGAGTCTACGCGAGCAGTACTTC. Translating it yields CASSLSLREQYF.

This chain links TRBV7-2 with TRBJ2-5; 10 bases are shared with TRBD2. The trim removed 3 bases at V and 2 bases at J, leaving 9 bases unmatched. The CDR3 totals 17 residues. Germline V gene lookup returns CDR1 SGHTA and CDR2 FQGNSA. The CDR3: CASSLGPRTSGQETQYF. For the CDR3, the DNA is TGTGCCAGCAGCTTGGGTCCACGGACTAGCGGACAAGAGACCCAGTACTTC.

The V and J genes are TRBV6-6 and TRBJ1-4; maybe TRBD1 (5 bases). Per germline, CDR1 MNHNY and CDR2 SVGAGI (reference sequence). Trimming took off 2 bases at V and 8 bases at J, with 12 bases between the two ends. The CDR3 extends over 14 amino acids. The DNA for the CDR3 is TGTGCCAGCAGTTACGGGCAGGGCGGAGAAAAACTGTTTTTT. This translates into CASSYGQGGEKLFF.

This clone has only a few counts. The rearrangement joins TRBV10-2 to TRBJ2-3; 8 bases are a match to TRBD2. CDR1 is WSHSY, CDR2 SAAADI, per germline. This CDR3 contains 13 residues. The V and J ends lost 7 bases and 5 bases, in that order; junction bases with no gene match: 5. This CDR3 is CASTTGGLDTQYF. The CDR3 DNA is TGCGCCAGCACAACGGGGGGGTTAGATACGCAGTATTTT.

The gene calls are TRBV5-4 and TRBJ2-2; 7 bases are a match to TRBD2. With 0 bases clipped from V and 2 bases from J, the junction kept 7 bases outside the gene matches. The CDR3 contains 17 residues. Germline CDR1 reads SGHNT; CDR2 reads YYREEE (reference sequence). CDR3 protein: CASSLALGGINTGELFF. The CDR3 DNA reads as TGTGCCAGCAGCTTGGCCTTGGGAGGGATTAACACCGGGGAGCTGTTTTTT.

The rearrangement joins TRBV28 to TRBJ2-5; TRBD1 matches 7 bases. Germline V CDR1 and CDR2: MDHEN, SYDVKM. V lost 7 bases and J lost 1; bases outside the gene matches: 3. There are 13 residues in the CDR3. The CDR3 DNA is TGTGCCAGCATAGGGGGCTTCCAAGAGACCCAGTACTTC. Protein product: CASIGGFQETQYF.

This chain uses TRBV7-9 with TRBJ2-5; a weak D match, TRBD2 (5 bases). Germline V gene sequence: CDR1 SEHNR, CDR2 FQNEAQ (reference sequence). Trimming stripped 3 bases from V and 1 base from J, with 12 bases between. This CDR3 comprises 15 residues. The CDR3 nucleotides are TGTGCCAGCAGCTTGGAGGTGCTTTTCCAAGAGACCCAGTACTTC. Amino acid sequence: CASSLEVLFQETQYF.

This chain joins TRBV7-9 and TRBJ1-1, with 7 bases identical to TRBD1. After removal of 5 bases from V and 4 bases from J, the junction contained 10 bases not matched to a gene. CDR3 length equals 15 residues. Looked up from germline, CDR1 is SEHNR and CDR2 is FQNEAQ (reference sequence). The CDR3, as DNA: TGTGCCAGCAGCCCGCGACAGGGATGGACCACTGAAGCTTTCTTT. This translates into CASSPRQGWTTEAFF.

This clone occurred once. The chain employs TRBV18 and TRBJ2-7; D gene ambiguous. V shed 3 bases and J shed 6 bases, with 15 bases lying between them. Looked up from germline, CDR1 is KGHSH and CDR2 is LQKENI. The CDR3 is made up of 14 amino acids. The CDR3 loop is CASSPAVGSGEQYF. CDR3 DNA: TGTGCCAGCTCACCCGCGGTAGGAAGTGGCGAGCAGTACTTC.

The chain links TRBV4-2 to TRBJ1-1, with no clear D. Per germline, CDR1 LGHNA and CDR2 YNFKEQ. V shed 2 bases and J shed 2 bases, with 12 bases lying between them. This CDR3 has 15 amino acids. CDR3 nucleotide sequence: TGTGCCAGCAGCCAAAGGCCGAGGGCCAACACTGAAGCTTTCTTT. Translating gives CASSQRPRANTEAFF.

The chain recombines TRBV6-5 with TRBJ2-7; D unresolved. This CDR3 is built from 14 residues. The germline V and J ends were trimmed by 0 bases and 3 bases, with 9 bases remaining between them. Germline lookup yields CDR1 MNHEY and CDR2 SVGAGI. The CDR3 loop reads CASSYSVGYYEQYF. Written as DNA, the CDR3 is TGTGCCAGCAGTTACTCGGTCGGATACTACGAGCAGTACTTC.

J is TRBJ2-3 and V is TRBV7-3; perhaps TRBD2 as D (5 bases). This CDR3 contains 14 residues. Germline assignment: CDR1 SGHTA and CDR2 FQGTGA. Trimming stripped 5 bases from V and 8 bases from J, with 17 bases between. In DNA, the CDR3 is TGTGCCAGCAGCGTAGGTTTAGGCGGAGGTACGCAGTATTTT. It translates to CASSVGLGGGTQYF.

The chain carries TRBV4-3 and TRBJ1-2; D gene uncertain. This CDR3 contains 13 residues. Germline V CDR1 and CDR2: LGHNA, YSLEER. V was pared by 1 base and J by 8 bases, with 11 bases between. In DNA, the CDR3 is TGCGCCAGCAGCCAAGGTCTACATGGAGGCTACACCTTC. It translates to CASSQGLHGGYTF.

The rearrangement uses TRBV7-9 and TRBJ2-2; 7 bases are shared with TRBD1. V gave up 1 base and J gave up 6 bases; unmatched junction bases: 5. Germline assignment: CDR1 SEHNR and CDR2 FQNEAQ (reference sequence). The CDR3 is 15 amino acids. The DNA for the CDR3 is TGTGCCAGCAGCTTAGGACAGGGTTTTCCCGGGGAGCTGTTTTTT. This gives the protein CASSLGQGFPGELFF.